A selection of T cell receptor beta chains follows, all from one sample in a study of spatial heterogeneity in lung cancer. TCRdb reprocessed the 5' RACE reads via MiXCR and lists one record per CDR3 protein. The sample consists of over 550 distinct CDR3 sequences, roughly a third of them appearing once. This material consisted of lung tumor tissue, taken at surgery. The receptors derive from a male donor with early-stage non-small cell lung cancer. The CDR3 runs from the conserved cysteine through the conserved F or W. A D gene is named only where the DNA matches it firmly. Size values are once, few and many counts, or a class for expanded clones, and some rows have none.

cdr3_aa,cdr3_nt,clone_size,j_call,v_call,d_call
CASSPDQERWGYTF,TGTGCCAGCTCCCCGGACCAGGAAAGGTGGGGCTACACCTTC,medium-sized,TRBJ1-2,TRBV18,NA
CASRGTSRTEAFF,TGTGCCAGCAGAGGCACTTCGAGGACTGAAGCTTTCTTT,large,TRBJ1-1,TRBV6-2/TRBV6-3,NA
CAISPESGGYTF,TGTGCCATCAGTCCGGAAAGTGGCGGCTACACCTTC,NA,TRBJ1-2,TRBV10-3,NA
CASSDADRSNEKLFF,TGTGCCAGCAGTGATGCCGACAGAAGTAATGAAAAACTGTTTTTT,NA,TRBJ1-4,TRBV27,NA
CASSLEGLGEAFF,TGTGCCAGCAGCTTAGAAGGGTTGGGTGAAGCTTTCTTT,large,TRBJ1-1,TRBV5-4,NA
CSVGQGYGLFF,TGCAGCGTTGGCCAGGGGTACGGACTGTTTTTT,NA,TRBJ1-4,TRBV29-1,NA
CASSLSPYEQYF,TGTGCCAGCAGCTTATCGCCCTACGAGCAGTACTTC,NA,TRBJ2-7,TRBV7-6,NA
CASSLASRAGPFVGQFF,TGTGCCAGCAGTTTAGCCTCTAGGGCGGGGCCTTTTGTTGGGCAGTTCTTC,NA,TRBJ2-1,TRBV12-3/TRBV12-4,NA
CASSLRTDYGYTF,TGTGCCAGCAGTTTACGGACGGATTATGGCTACACCTTC,NA,TRBJ1-2,TRBV12-3/TRBV12-4,NA
CSGRAGAGELFF,TGCAGTGGCAGGGCGGGAGCCGGGGAGCTGTTTTTT,NA,TRBJ2-2,TRBV20-1,TRBD2
CASSFYPYGRADTQYF,TGTGCCAGCAGTTTCTATCCCTACGGGAGGGCCGACACCCAGTACTTC,large,TRBJ2-5,TRBV28,TRBD2